This passage covers 22 T cell receptor beta chains from one sample sequenced in a study of cytomegalovirus exposure and HLA in healthy donors. PCR employed 60 Vbeta and 13 Jbeta primers. The method was immunoSEQ multiplex PCR; TCRdb's version includes in-frame clones alone and lacks a portion of them. The sample includes about 190,000 clones, more than 75% of them seen just once. Sequencing input: PBMCs. The receptors originated from a woman younger than 45 in good health and CMV-seropositive.

The J gene is TRBJ2-4, the V gene TRBV19, with a tentative D call TRBD2 (5 bases). The V gene's germline CDR1 is LNHDA and CDR2 SQIVND (reference sequence). CDR3 length: 15 residues. V lost 2 bases to trimming and J lost 7 bases, with 15 bases between them. The CDR3 DNA is TGTGCCAGTAGTATAAATCCGGGGTTAGACAACATTCAGTACTTC. Translation gives CASSINPGLDNIQYF.

The rearrangement links TRBV11-2 to TRBJ1-4; TRBD1 matches at 10 bases. The CDR3 extends over 15 amino acids. Germline trimming cut 4 bases from V and 10 bases from J; bases unmatched to any gene: 9. CDR1 is SGHAT, CDR2 FQNNGV, per germline. This CDR3 reads CASSSRTGGIGKLFF. The CDR3 coding sequence is TGTGCCAGCAGCTCCAGGACAGGGGGTATTGGAAAACTGTTTTTT. Using reference TRBV11-2 and TRBJ1-4 for the parts outside the CDR3, the full variable domain is EAGVAQSPRYKIIEKRQSVAFWCNPISGHATLYWYQQILGQGPKLLIQFQNNGVVDDSQLPKDRFSAERLKGVDSTLKIQPAKLEDSAVYLCASSSRTGGIGKLFFGSGTQLSVL.

The chain combines TRBV13 with TRBJ2-5, with D perhaps matching TRBD1 (5 bases). Trimming cost V 4 bases and J 4 bases, with 10 bases left between them. CDR3 length: 13 amino acids. Germline V lookup: CDR1 PRHDT, CDR2 FYEKMQ (reference sequence). The CDR3 loop reads CASSWTQGETQYF. CDR3 bases: TGTGCCAGCAGCTGGACCCAGGGAGAGACCCAGTACTTC.

This clone is a singleton in its sample. The rearrangement uses TRBV5-1 and TRBJ1-1; 8 bases line up with TRBD1. The CDR3 has 15 amino acids. Germline assignment: CDR1 SGHRS and CDR2 YFSETQ. V trimming: 0 bases; J trimming: 4 bases; junction bases outside the gene matches: 5. The DNA for the CDR3 is TGCGCCAGCAGCTTGGTCCAGGGGGCGCGCACTGAAGCTTTCTTT. This translates into CASSLVQGARTEAFF.

In regard to this clone: This sample includes further DNA sequences coding for the same CDR3. The V call is TRBV7-9, the J call TRBJ2-7; D not certain. V lost 0 bases and J lost 0, with 3 bases in between. The CDR3 has 13 residues. Germline V CDR1 and CDR2: SEHNR, FQNEAQ (reference sequence). The CDR3 loop reads CASSLAASYEQYF. The CDR3 DNA follows: TGTGCCAGCAGCTTAGCGGCCTCCTACGAGCAGTACTTC.

The chain joins TRBV28 to TRBJ1-2; 8 nucleotides match TRBD1. CDR1 is MDHEN and CDR2 is SYDVKM in the germline V gene. V dropped 3 bases and J dropped 6; count of bases not matched to a gene: 9. The CDR3 has 15 amino acids. The CDR3 sequence: CASSFAPRGLNGYTF. CDR3 DNA: TGTGCCAGCAGTTTCGCCCCCAGGGGGCTAAATGGCTACACCTTC.

The chain carries TRBV6-5 and TRBJ1-2; maybe TRBD1 (6 bases). The CDR3 has 12 amino acids. CDR1 MNHEY and CDR2 SVGAGI come from the germline V gene. Trimming took 11 bases from V and 6 from J, leaving 16 bases between them. CDR3 sequence reads: CACGRGADGYTF. In DNA form, the CDR3 reads TGTGCCTGTGGGCGGGGGGCGGATGGCTACACCTTC.

The CDR3: CASSRSTAMNTEAFF. The CDR3 coding sequence is TGTGCCAGCAGCCGATCGACAGCTATGAACACTGAAGCTTTCTTT. The chain joins TRBV9 to TRBJ1-1; D possibly corresponds to TRBD1 (5 bases). Trimming removed 4 bases at V and 0 bases at J, with 13 bases between. In germline, CDR1 is SGDLS, CDR2 YYNGEE. The CDR3 sequence is 15 residues long. Filled out from reference TRBV9 and TRBJ1-1, the complete variable domain reads DSGVTQTPKHLITATGQRVTLRCSPRSGDLSVYWYQQSLDQGLQFLIQYYNGEERAKGNILERFSAQQFPDLHSELNLSSLELGDSALYFCASSRSTAMNTEAFFGQGTRLTVV.

CDR3 amino acids: CASSSLRGNSGNTIYF. In DNA, the CDR3 is TGTGCCAGCAGTTCCCTCAGGGGGAACTCTGGAAACACCATATATTTT. The chain uses TRBV11-2 and TRBJ1-3, with TRBD1 matching 7 bases. The germline CDR1 and CDR2 sequences are SGHAT and FQNNGV. The CDR3 extends over 16 amino acids. The V segment lost 6 bases and the J segment 0 bases; nucleotides outside the gene matches: 8.

The J gene is TRBJ1-4, the V gene TRBV12-5; tentative D call: TRBD1 (6 bases). Germline CDR1 LGHNT, CDR2 FRNRAP. The V end was cut by 1 base, the J end by 8 bases, with 14 bases between. The CDR3 spans 15 residues. The CDR3: CASGLGAGVGEKLFF. The CDR3 DNA is TGTGCTAGTGGTTTGGGGGCAGGGGTAGGGGAAAAACTGTTTTTT.

V gene TRBV6-5 combines with J gene TRBJ1-5; TRBD1 is a possible D gene (5 bases). The V end was cut by 6 bases, the J end by 4 bases, with 13 bases between. This CDR3 contains 14 residues. Germline lookup yields CDR1 MNHEY and CDR2 SVGAGI. CDR3 residues: CASREGARNQPQHF. CDR3 nucleotide sequence: TGTGCCAGCAGGGAAGGGGCTAGAAATCAGCCCCAGCATTTT.

This sequence joins TRBV27 and TRBJ2-7; TRBD1 matches at 7 bases. V shed 4 bases and J 3 bases; nucleotides not matched to a gene: 6. Germline-derived CDR1 and CDR2 are MNHEY and SMNVEV (reference sequence). The CDR3 consists of 14 residues. In DNA form, the CDR3 reads TGTGCCAGCAGTTCGCCGGGACAGAACTACGAGCAGTACTTC. Amino acid sequence: CASSSPGQNYEQYF.

The J gene is TRBJ1-5, the V gene TRBV5-1; 10 nucleotides align to TRBD1. The germline V gene encodes CDR1 SGHRS and CDR2 YFSETQ. The CDR3 totals 14 residues. Trimming at V came to 4 bases and at J to 5 bases, leaving 3 bases not matched to a gene. The CDR3 here is CASSPGQGYQPQHF. Here the CDR3 DNA reads TGCGCCAGCAGCCCGGGACAGGGGTATCAGCCCCAGCATTTT.

The chain couples TRBV18 to TRBJ2-7; 8 bases match TRBD1. Germline V gene sequence: CDR1 KGHSH, CDR2 LQKENI. The V gene end was trimmed by 3 bases and the J gene end by 5 bases; junction bases not matched to a gene: 9. The CDR3 runs to 15 residues. In DNA, the CDR3 is TGTGCCAGCTCACCTCCACGGACAGGGTATCACGAGCAGTACTTC. Protein product: CASSPPRTGYHEQYF.

CDR3 protein: CASSVATNEKLFF. The CDR3 coding sequence is TGTGCCAGCTCAGTCGCAACTAATGAAAAACTGTTTTTT. V usage is TRBV6-1 and J usage is TRBJ1-4; no definite D call. The CDR3 consists of 13 residues. Trimming left V 8 bases short and J 0 bases short, with 7 bases between. CDR1 is MNHNS, CDR2 SASEGT, per germline.

The chain employs TRBV2 and TRBJ1-4; D remains ambiguous. The V end was cut by 6 bases, the J end by 8 bases, with 16 bases between. The germline V gene has CDR1 SNHLY and CDR2 FYNNEI. The CDR3 sequence is 14 residues long. CDR3 residues: CASSTHRPREKLFF. CDR3 in DNA: TGTGCCAGCAGCACGCATCGCCCCAGGGAAAAACTGTTTTTT.

The chain's CDR3 is CASSPEAYREGINEKLFF. The CDR3 DNA follows: TGTGCCAGCTCACCAGAAGCGTACAGGGAGGGGATTAATGAAAAACTGTTTTTT. The chain employs TRBV18 and TRBJ1-4, with D maybe TRBD1 (6 bases). This CDR3 is 18 amino acids long. Trimming cost V 2 bases and J 4 bases, with 20 bases left between them. Germline CDR1 KGHSH, CDR2 LQKENI.

This chain joins TRBV23-1 and TRBJ1-2; D is uncertain. TRBV23-1 is labeled an ORF, and its function is uncertain. The CDR3 loop spans 15 amino acids. V was shortened by 0 bases and J by 1 base, with 9 bases between the two germline ends. The CDR3 reads CASSQSFRSNYGYTF. CDR3 in DNA: TGCGCCAGCAGTCAATCGTTTAGGAGTAACTATGGCTACACCTTC.

V usage is TRBV5-1 and J usage is TRBJ2-3; the match to TRBD2 covers 7 bases. V shed 1 base, J shed 3 bases, and the junction held 5 bases outside the gene matches. CDR3 length: 15 residues. Germline loops: CDR1 SGHRS, CDR2 YFSETQ. The CDR3 sequence: CASSLMFGRTDTQYF. CDR3 in DNA: TGCGCCAGCAGCTTGATGTTCGGGAGGACAGATACGCAGTATTTT.

This chain joins TRBV5-4 and TRBJ2-7; D might be TRBD1 (7 bases). There are 14 residues in the CDR3. V shed 4 bases and J shed 2 bases, with 13 bases lying between them. CDR1 is SGHNT and CDR2 is YYREEE in the germline V gene (reference sequence). The CDR3 bases are TGTGCCAGCAGCGGGCGGGACAGACCCTACGAGCAGTACTTC. It translates to CASSGRDRPYEQYF.

The J gene is TRBJ1-1, the V gene TRBV6-4, with D unclear. The V gene lost 6 bases and the J gene lost 1 base, with 9 bases spanning the gap. The CDR3 contains 13 residues. Germline V gene lookup returns CDR1 MRHNA and CDR2 SNTAGT. This chain's CDR3 is CASSPTENTEAFF. For the CDR3, the DNA is TGTGCCAGCAGCCCTACCGAGAACACTGAAGCTTTCTTT.

This sequence joins TRBV6-1 and TRBJ1-2; no clear D gene. The germline V and J ends were trimmed by 2 bases and 4 bases, with 14 bases remaining between them. CDR1 and CDR2 (germline): MNHNS, SASEGT. The CDR3 extends over 15 amino acids. CDR3 in DNA: TGTGCCAGCAGTGAAACCTGGGGAGAAACCTATGGCTACACCTTC. This codes for CASSETWGETYGYTF.